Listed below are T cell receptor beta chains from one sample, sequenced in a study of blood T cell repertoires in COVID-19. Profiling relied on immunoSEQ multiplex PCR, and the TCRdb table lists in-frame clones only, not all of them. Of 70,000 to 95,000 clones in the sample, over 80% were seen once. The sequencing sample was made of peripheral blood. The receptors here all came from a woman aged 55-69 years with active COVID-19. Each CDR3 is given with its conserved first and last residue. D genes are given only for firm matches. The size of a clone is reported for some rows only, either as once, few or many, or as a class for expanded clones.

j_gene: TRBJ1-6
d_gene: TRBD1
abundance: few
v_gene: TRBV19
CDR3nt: TGTGCCAGTAGTATTGGGCAGGGGGTTAGCTCCTATAATTCACCCCTCCACTTT
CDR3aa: CASSIGQGVSSYNSPLHF

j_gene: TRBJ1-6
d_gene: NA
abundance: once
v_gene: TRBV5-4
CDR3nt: TGTGCCAGCAGCCACGTGCGGGGGCCAACTTGGAATTCACCCCTCCACTTT
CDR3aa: CASSHVRGPTWNSPLHF

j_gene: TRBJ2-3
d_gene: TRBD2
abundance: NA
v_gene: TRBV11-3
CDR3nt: TGTGCCAGCAGCTTACTGCTAGCGGGCACAGATACGCAGTATTTT
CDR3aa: CASSLLLAGTDTQYF

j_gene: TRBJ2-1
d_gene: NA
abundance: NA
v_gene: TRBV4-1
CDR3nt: TGCGCCAGCAGCCAAGGGGTCCAGCGGAACTACAATGAGCAGTTCTTC
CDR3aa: CASSQGVQRNYNEQFF

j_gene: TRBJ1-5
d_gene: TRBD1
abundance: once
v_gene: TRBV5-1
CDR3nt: TGCGCCAGCAGCCCGGGGACAGCGTATAGCAATCAGCCCCAGCATTTT
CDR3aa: CASSPGTAYSNQPQHF

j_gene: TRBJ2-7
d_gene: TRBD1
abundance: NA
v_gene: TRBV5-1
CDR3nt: TGCGCCAGCAGCCTACAACCGGGACAGGGGGCTCAGGAGCAGTACTTC
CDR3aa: CASSLQPGQGAQEQYF

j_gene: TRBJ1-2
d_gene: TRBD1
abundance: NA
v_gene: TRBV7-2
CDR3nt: TGTGCCAGCAGCTTAGGGGGACAGGGAATTGACTATGGCTACACCTTC
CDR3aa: CASSLGGQGIDYGYTF

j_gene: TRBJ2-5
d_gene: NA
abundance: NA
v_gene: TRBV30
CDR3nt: TGTGCCTGGAGTGTAGTCAGAGAGACCCAGTACTTC
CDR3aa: CAWSVVRETQYF

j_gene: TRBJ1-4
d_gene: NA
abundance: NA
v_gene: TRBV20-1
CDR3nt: TGCAGTGCTAGTTCCAGGATGAGTGAAAAACTGTTTTTT
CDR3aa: CSASSRMSEKLFF

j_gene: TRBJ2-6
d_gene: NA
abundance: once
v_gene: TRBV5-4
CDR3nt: TGTGCCAGCAGCTTTTTTAGGAGGTTAGGGGCCAACGTCCTGACTTTC
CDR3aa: CASSFFRRLGANVLTF

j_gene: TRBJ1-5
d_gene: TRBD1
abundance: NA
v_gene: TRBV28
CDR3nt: TGTGCCAGCATCATCGGACAGGGCCATTATCAGCCCCAGCATTTT
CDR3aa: CASIIGQGHYQPQHF

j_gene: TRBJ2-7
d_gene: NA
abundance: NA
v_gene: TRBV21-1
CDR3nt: TGTGCCAGCACCTACGGGACAGGGGCCTACGAGCAGTACTTC
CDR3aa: CASTYGTGAYEQYF

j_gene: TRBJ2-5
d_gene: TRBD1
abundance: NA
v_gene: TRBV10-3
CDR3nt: TGTGCCATCAGTGAGTCAGGGGGCGAAGAGACCCAGTACTTC
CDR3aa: CAISESGGEETQYF

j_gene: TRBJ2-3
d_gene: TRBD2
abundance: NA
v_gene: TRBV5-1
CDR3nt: TGCGCCAGCAGCGACGGGACTAGCGGGAGTCCAGATACGCAGTATTTT
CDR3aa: CASSDGTSGSPDTQYF

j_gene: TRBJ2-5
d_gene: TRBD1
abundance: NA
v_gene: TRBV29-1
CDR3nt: TGCAGCGTTGCGTACAGGGGTAGAGGAGAGACCCAGTACTTC
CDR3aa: CSVAYRGRGETQYF

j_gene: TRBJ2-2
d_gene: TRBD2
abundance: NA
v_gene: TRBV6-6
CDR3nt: TGTGCCAGCAGGAGCGGGACCACCGGGGAGCTGTTTTTT
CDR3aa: CASRSGTTGELFF

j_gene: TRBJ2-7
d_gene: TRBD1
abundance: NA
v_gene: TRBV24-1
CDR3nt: TGTGCCACCAGTGATACCGGGACAGGGGAGGTAGTTGAGGGCCTATACGGGCAGTACTTC
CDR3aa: CATSDTGTGEVVEGLYGQYF

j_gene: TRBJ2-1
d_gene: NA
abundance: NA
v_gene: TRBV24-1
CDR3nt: TGTGCCACCAGTAGCTGGGTGGGCGATGAGCAGTTCTTC
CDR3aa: CATSSWVGDEQFF

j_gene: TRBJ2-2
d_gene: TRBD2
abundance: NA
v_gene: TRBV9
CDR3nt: TGTGCCAGCAGCTCGGTAGCGGGGGCCCCGAACACCGGGGAGCTGTTTTTT
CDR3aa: CASSSVAGAPNTGELFF

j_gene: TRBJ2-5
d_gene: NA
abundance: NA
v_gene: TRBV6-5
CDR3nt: TGTGCCAGCAGTTACCGGGGACATTCTGGGGAGACCCAGTACTTC
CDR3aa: CASSYRGHSGETQYF

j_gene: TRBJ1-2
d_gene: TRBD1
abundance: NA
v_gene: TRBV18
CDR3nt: TGTGCCAGCTCAACCGGGACAGAGCATGGCTACACCTTC
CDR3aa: CASSTGTEHGYTF

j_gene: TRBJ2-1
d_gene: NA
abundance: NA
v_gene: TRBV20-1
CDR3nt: TGCAGTGCTAGTTCAGGGCATGAGCAGTTCTTC
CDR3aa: CSASSGHEQFF

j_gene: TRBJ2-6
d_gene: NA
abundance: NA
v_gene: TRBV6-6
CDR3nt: TGTGCCAGCAGTCCGGACGGAGTGGCGGGAGGGGCCAACGTCCTGACTTTC
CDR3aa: CASSPDGVAGGANVLTF

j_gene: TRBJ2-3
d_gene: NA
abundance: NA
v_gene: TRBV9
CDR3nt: TGTGCCAGCAATCCCCTCCCGGGGACAGATACGCAGTATTTT
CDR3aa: CASNPLPGTDTQYF

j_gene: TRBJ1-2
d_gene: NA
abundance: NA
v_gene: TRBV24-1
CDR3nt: TGTGCCACCAGCTGGTCAGGATTTCACTATGGCTACACCTTC
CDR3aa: CATSWSGFHYGYTF

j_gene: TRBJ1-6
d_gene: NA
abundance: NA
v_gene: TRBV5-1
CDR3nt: TGCGCCAGCAGCTTGAACCCGCCAGGAGGCGGTAATTCACCCCTCCACTTT
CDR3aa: CASSLNPPGGGNSPLHF

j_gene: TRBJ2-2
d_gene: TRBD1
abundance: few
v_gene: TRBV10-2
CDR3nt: TGCGCCAGCCGACAGGGGGCCCTTAGTGCCGGGGAGCTGTTTTTT
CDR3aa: CASRQGALSAGELFF

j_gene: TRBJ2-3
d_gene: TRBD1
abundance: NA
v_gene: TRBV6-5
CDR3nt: TGTGCCAGATCACAGGGGGCCGGAGATACGCAGTATTTT
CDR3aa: CARSQGAGDTQYF

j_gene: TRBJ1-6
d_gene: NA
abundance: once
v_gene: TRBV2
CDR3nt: TGTGCCAGCAGTGAACCGAACTATTCACCCCTCCACTTT
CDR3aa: CASSEPNYSPLHF

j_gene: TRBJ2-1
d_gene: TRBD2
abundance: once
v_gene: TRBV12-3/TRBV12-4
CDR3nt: TGTGCCAGCAGTCTTAGCGGGAGGGTACTCTTC
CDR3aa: CASSLSGRVLF

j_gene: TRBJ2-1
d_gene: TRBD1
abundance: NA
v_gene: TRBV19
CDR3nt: TGTGCCAGTAGTAAGGCGACAGGGGTCGACAATGAGCAGTTCTTC
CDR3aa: CASSKATGVDNEQFF

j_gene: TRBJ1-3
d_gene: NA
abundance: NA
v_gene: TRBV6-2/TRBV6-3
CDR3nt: TGTGCCAGCAGCACGAGGGGAAACACCATATATTTT
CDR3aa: CASSTRGNTIYF

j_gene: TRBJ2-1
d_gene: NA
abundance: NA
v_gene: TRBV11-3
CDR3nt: TGTGCCAGCAGCCGAGGGGGAAGCTCCTACAATGAGCAGTTCTTC
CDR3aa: CASSRGGSSYNEQFF

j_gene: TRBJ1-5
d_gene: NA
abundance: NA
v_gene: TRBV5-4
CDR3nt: TGTGCCATTCCCTCTTCGGAGCGCAATCAGCCCCAGCATTTT
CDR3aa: CAIPSSERNQPQHF

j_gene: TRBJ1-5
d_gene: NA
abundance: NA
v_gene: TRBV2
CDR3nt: TGTGCCAGCAGAGAGATCGGGGTTAGCAATCAGCCCCAGCATTTT
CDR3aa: CASREIGVSNQPQHF

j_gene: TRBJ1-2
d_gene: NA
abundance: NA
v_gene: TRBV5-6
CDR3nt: TGTGCCAGCAGCTTGGACAGGGCGATTAGTGGCTACACCTTC
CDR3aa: CASSLDRAISGYTF

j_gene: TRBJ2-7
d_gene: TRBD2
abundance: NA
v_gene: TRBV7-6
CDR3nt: TGTGCCAGCAGCGCAGGGACTAGCGGTACCTACGAGCAGTACTTC
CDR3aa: CASSAGTSGTYEQYF

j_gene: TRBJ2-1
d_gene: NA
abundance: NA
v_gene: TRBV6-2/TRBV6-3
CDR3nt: TGTGCCAGCAGTTCGCCGCGGGACAGAAGTCGTCGTGAGCAGTTCTTC
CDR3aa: CASSSPRDRSRREQFF

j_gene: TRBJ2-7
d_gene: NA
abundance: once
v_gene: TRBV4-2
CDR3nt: TGTGCCAGCAGCCAAGGGGAGGTCCTAAGCTCCTACGAGCAGTACTTC
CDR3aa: CASSQGEVLSSYEQYF

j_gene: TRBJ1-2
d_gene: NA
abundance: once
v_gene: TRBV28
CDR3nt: TGTGCCAGCAGCGTCCAGGAATATGGCTACACCTTC
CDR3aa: CASSVQEYGYTF

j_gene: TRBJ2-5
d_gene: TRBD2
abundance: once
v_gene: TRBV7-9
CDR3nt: TGTGCCAGCAGCCCGGGACTAGCGGGAGCCGTTGGAGAGACCCAGTACTTC
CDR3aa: CASSPGLAGAVGETQYF

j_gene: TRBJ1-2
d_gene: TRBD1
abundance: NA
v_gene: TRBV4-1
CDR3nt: TGCGCCAGCCGATCCTGGACAGGGGACTATGGCTACACCTTC
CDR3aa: CASRSWTGDYGYTF

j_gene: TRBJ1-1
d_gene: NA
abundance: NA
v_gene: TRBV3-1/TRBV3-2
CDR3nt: TGTGCCAGCAGCCAAGGAATTCCTGCGTCGGAAGCTTTCTTT
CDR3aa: CASSQGIPASEAFF

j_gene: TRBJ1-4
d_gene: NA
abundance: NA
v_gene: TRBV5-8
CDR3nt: TGTGCCAGCAGCACCCAGGATCTCGCTAATGAAAAACTGTTTTTT
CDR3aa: CASSTQDLANEKLFF

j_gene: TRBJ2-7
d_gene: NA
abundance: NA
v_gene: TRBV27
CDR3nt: TGTGCCAGTGCCCCCTTGGGAGGATCCTACGAGCAGTACTTC
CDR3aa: CASAPLGGSYEQYF

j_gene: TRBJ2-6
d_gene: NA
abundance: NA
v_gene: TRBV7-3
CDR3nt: TGTGCCAGCAGCTTATATTCGGGTTCTGGGGCCAACGTCCTGACTTTC
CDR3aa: CASSLYSGSGANVLTF

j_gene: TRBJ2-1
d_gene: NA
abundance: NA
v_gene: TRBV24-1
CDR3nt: TGTGCCACCAGTGATGACAGTAACAATGAGCAGTTCTTC
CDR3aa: CATSDDSNNEQFF

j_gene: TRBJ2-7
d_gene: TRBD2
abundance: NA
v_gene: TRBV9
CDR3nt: TGTGCCAGCAGCGTAACTCCCGGGACTAGCGGGGGCGAGCAGTACTTC
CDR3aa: CASSVTPGTSGGEQYF